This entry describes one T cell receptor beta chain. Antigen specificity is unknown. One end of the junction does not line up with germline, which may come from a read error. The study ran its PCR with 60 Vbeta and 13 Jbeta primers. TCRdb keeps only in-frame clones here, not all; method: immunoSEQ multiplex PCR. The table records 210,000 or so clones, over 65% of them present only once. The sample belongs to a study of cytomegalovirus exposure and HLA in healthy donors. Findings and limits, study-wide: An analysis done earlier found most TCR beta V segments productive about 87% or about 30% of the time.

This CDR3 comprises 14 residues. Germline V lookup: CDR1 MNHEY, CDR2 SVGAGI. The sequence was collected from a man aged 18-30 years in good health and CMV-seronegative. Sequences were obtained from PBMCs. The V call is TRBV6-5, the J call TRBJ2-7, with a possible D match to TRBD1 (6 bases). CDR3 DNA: TGTGCCAGCAGCGCCTCCGGGACAACCTACGGGCAGTACTTC. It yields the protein CASSASGTTYGQYF.